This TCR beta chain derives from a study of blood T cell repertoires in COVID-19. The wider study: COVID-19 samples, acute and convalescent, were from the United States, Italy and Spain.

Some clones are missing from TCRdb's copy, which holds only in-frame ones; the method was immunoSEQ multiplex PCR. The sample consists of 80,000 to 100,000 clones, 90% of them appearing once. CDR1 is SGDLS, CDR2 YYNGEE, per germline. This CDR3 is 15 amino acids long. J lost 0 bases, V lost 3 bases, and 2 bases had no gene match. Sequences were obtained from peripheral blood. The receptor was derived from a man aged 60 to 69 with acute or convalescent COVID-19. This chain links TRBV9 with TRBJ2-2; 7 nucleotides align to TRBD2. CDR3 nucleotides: TGTGCCAGCAGCGCGGGGGGTTCGAACACCGGGGAGCTGTTTTTT. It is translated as CASSAGGSNTGELFF.